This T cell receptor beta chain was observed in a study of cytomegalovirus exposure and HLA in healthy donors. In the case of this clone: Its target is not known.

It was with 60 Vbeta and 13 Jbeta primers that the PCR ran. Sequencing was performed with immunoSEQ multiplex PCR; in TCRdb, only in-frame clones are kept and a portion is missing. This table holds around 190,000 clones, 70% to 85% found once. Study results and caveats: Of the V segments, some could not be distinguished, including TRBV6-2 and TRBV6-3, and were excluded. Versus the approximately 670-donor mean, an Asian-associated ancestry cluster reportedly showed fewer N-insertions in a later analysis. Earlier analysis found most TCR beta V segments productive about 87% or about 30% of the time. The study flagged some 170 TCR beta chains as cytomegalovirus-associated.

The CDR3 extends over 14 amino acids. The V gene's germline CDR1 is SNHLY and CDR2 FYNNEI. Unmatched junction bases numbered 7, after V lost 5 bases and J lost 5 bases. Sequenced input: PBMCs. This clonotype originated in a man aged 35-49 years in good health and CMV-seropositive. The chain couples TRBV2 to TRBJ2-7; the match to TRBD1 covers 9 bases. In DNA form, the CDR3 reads TGTGCCAGCAGTCCCCGGACAGGGGTTGACGAGCAGTACTTC. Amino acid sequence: CASSPRTGVDEQYF.